This T cell receptor (beta chain) derives from a study of control samples from healthy donors and cancer patients. The V and J ends lost 5 bases and 7 bases respectively, with 12 bases between them. The length of the CDR3 is 13 residues. Germline lookup yields CDR1 SNHLY and CDR2 FYNNEI. TCRdb keeps only in-frame clones here, not all; method: immunoSEQ multiplex PCR. The repertoire holds some 120,000 clones, with roughly 90% as singletons. The chain couples TRBV2 to TRBJ1-5, with D unclear. The origin of this receptor is a man between 18 and 35 years old in good health. The sequenced sample consisted of blood. For the CDR3, the DNA is TGTGCCAGCAGTCTAAACTTAATGCAGCCCCAGCATTTT. The encoded protein is CASSLNLMQPQHF.